This is a list of T cell receptor beta chains from one sample in a study of T cells in pancreatic ductal adenocarcinoma. Profiling relied on immunoSEQ multiplex PCR, and the TCRdb table lists in-frame clones only, not all of them. The table lists roughly 100,000 clones, nearly 95% of them singletons. Sequencing was performed on PBMCs. The receptor source for this set is a human donor with pancreatic ductal adenocarcinoma. The CDR3 runs from the conserved cysteine through the conserved F or W. Each record gives: V gene, D gene, J gene, clone size, CDR3 DNA, CDR3 protein. The D gene is left open where the match is weak. Some rows have no size entry. The others give once, few or many, or a class for an expanded clone.

TRBV7-9	-	TRBJ2-7	-	TGTGCCAGCAGCTTTGACAACTACGAGCAGTACTTC	CASSFDNYEQYF
TRBV29-1	TRBD1	TRBJ2-1	-	TGCAGCGCCCGGGACAGGGCTTACAATGAGCAGTTCTTC	CSARDRAYNEQFF
TRBV30	-	TRBJ1-5	few	TGTGCCTGGTCCTCAATGACAGCTAATCAGCCCCAGCATTTT	CAWSSMTANQPQHF
TRBV7-2	TRBD2	TRBJ2-5	-	TGTGCCAGCAGCAGAGTAGCGGGAGTCAGGGAGACCCAGTACTTC	CASSRVAGVRETQYF
TRBV30	-	TRBJ2-7	-	TGTGCCTGGACCCCAGCCGGGAGCTCCTACGAGCAGTACTTC	CAWTPAGSSYEQYF
TRBV6-5	-	TRBJ2-7	-	TGTGCCAGCAGTTACGGGGAGCTCTCCTACGAGCAGTACTTC	CASSYGELSYEQYF
TRBV7-3	TRBD1	TRBJ1-5	once	TGTGCCAGCAGCGCGGGACAGGGACAGCCCCAGCATTTT	CASSAGQGQPQHF
TRBV7-6	-	TRBJ2-2	-	TGTGCCAGCAGCTTAGCTGGGGGCGCAGGGCCCACGACCGGGGAGCTGTTTTTT	CASSLAGGAGPTTGELFF
TRBV27	-	TRBJ2-1	-	TGTGCCAGCAGTTCCCCCTCAGACAATGAGCAGTTCTTC	CASSSPSDNEQFF
TRBV19	TRBD2	TRBJ2-3	-	TGTGCCAGTAGTATTTCGGGACTAGATCCTACGCAGTATTTT	CASSISGLDPTQYF
TRBV5-1	TRBD1	TRBJ2-7	-	TGCGCCAGCAGCAGGGGACAGGTTGGGGACGAGCAGTACTTC	CASSRGQVGDEQYF
TRBV9	-	TRBJ2-7	once	TGTGCCAGCAGCGCCGAGCAGGGTGGCGAGCAGTACTTC	CASSAEQGGEQYF
TRBV6-5	-	TRBJ1-1	-	TGTGCCAGCAGACGGATACGAAGGGGCGCTTTCTTT	CASRRIRRGAFF
TRBV9	TRBD2	TRBJ2-5	-	TGTGCCAGCAGCGTAGGGGCAGCGGGAGGGCTAGAGACCCAGTACTTC	CASSVGAAGGLETQYF
TRBV11-3	TRBD2	TRBJ2-5	-	TGTGCCAGCAGCTTAGGGGGGACTAGCGGGATTGGAGAGACCCAGTACTTC	CASSLGGTSGIGETQYF
TRBV6-5	-	TRBJ1-4	-	TGTGCCAGCAGTTCGGGGGGGTTTCGTGAAAAACTGTTTTTT	CASSSGGFREKLFF
TRBV7-3	TRBD2	TRBJ2-1	-	TGTGCCAGCAGCCCGACTAGCGGGGCCTCCTACAATGAGCAGTTCTTC	CASSPTSGASYNEQFF
TRBV7-9	-	TRBJ2-5	-	TGTGCCAGCAGCTTAGAAGGGGCCGAGACCCAGTACTTC	CASSLEGAETQYF
TRBV11-1	TRBD1	TRBJ2-3	-	TGTGCCAGCAGCTTCCCGGGACAGGTTCAAGATACGCAGTATTTT	CASSFPGQVQDTQYF
TRBV11-3	-	TRBJ2-7	-	TGTGCCAGCAGCTTACAGGGTTCCCACGAGCAGTACTTC	CASSLQGSHEQYF
TRBV30	-	TRBJ2-2	-	TGTGCCTGGAGTCAACTTACCGGGGAGCTGTTTTTT	CAWSQLTGELFF
TRBV4-3	-	TRBJ2-2	once	TGCGCCAGCAGCCAAGGACATTCCACCGGGGAGCTGTTTTTT	CASSQGHSTGELFF
TRBV6-4	-	TRBJ2-3	-	TGTGCCAGCAGTGACCAGGCCACAGATACGCAGTATTTT	CASSDQATDTQYF
TRBV2	TRBD1	TRBJ1-5	-	TGTGCCAGCAGACCTACAGGGGGCAACCAGCCCCAGCATTTT	CASRPTGGNQPQHF
TRBV5-1	-	TRBJ1-1	-	TGCGCCAGCAGCTTGGGTCCGGGGGGGACTGAAGCTTTCTTT	CASSLGPGGTEAFF
TRBV29-1	-	TRBJ1-2	-	TGCAGCGTTGGGGGGCAAGACAACTATGGCTACACCTTC	CSVGGQDNYGYTF
TRBV15	-	TRBJ2-3	-	TGTGCCACCCGGGGCAGCGGGCGCCGCGCAGATACGCAGTATTTT	CATRGSGRRADTQYF
TRBV7-8	-	TRBJ2-5	-	TGTGCCAGCAGCCAACCTTACCGGGAATTGGCGGAGACCCAGTACTTC	CASSQPYRELAETQYF
TRBV6-1	TRBD1	TRBJ2-7	-	TGTGCCAGCAGTGGTTACAGGGGTTCGTACGAGCAGTACTTC	CASSGYRGSYEQYF
TRBV15	-	TRBJ1-2	-	TGTGCCACCAGCAGGACTTCTCTCTATGGCTACACCTTC	CATSRTSLYGYTF
TRBV19	-	TRBJ2-2	-	TGTGCCAGTAGTATAGGACAGACCTCTGGGGATACGCTGTTTTTT	CASSIGQTSGDTLFF
TRBV7-9	-	TRBJ2-3	-	TGTGCCAGCAGCCCCAACTTGCGGGACAGTAGCACAGATACGCAGTATTTT	CASSPNLRDSSTDTQYF
TRBV4-3	-	TRBJ2-7	-	TGCGCCAGCAGCCAAGACAGAATACGTGTCTACGAGCAGTACTTC	CASSQDRIRVYEQYF
TRBV5-1	-	TRBJ2-7	-	TGCGCCAGCAGCTTGGACAGGTCCTTCGGCTACGAGCAGTACTTC	CASSLDRSFGYEQYF
TRBV5-8	TRBD2	TRBJ2-7	-	TGTGCCAGCAGCGCCGGACTAGCGGGAAACTCCTACGAGCAGTACTTC	CASSAGLAGNSYEQYF
TRBV15	TRBD1	TRBJ1-1	-	TGTGCCACCAGCAGAGGAGGGACAGGGAACACTGAAGCTTTCTTT	CATSRGGTGNTEAFF
TRBV7-9	-	TRBJ1-4	-	TGTGCCAGCAGCTTAGCAGGGGGTGGTGAAAAACTGTTTTTT	CASSLAGGGEKLFF
TRBV6-5	TRBD1	TRBJ1-1	-	TGTGCCAGCAGTTCTCCCCGGGACAGCAACACTGAAGCTTTCTTT	CASSSPRDSNTEAFF
TRBV5-1	TRBD2	TRBJ2-5	-	TGCGCCAGCAGCTTGCGGGGGGAGCGGGTTGAGACCCAGTACTTC	CASSLRGERVETQYF
TRBV7-2	TRBD1	TRBJ1-1	-	TGTGCCAGCAGCTTAGGGACAGGGGGCGCAGAAGCTTTCTTT	CASSLGTGGAEAFF
TRBV10-3	TRBD1	TRBJ1-5	-	TGTGCCATCAGTGGGACAGGGTTGGGGGGCAATCAGCCCCAGCATTTT	CAISGTGLGGNQPQHF
TRBV28	-	TRBJ1-5	once	TGTGCCAGCTCGACGGGGTTCCAGCCCCAGCATTTT	CASSTGFQPQHF
TRBV7-2	-	TRBJ2-3	once	TGTGCCAGCAATTCGGGCACAGATACGCAGTATTTT	CASNSGTDTQYF
TRBV5-3	TRBD2	TRBJ2-7	-	TGTGCCAGAAGTAGGGGGACTAGCGGGAGGGACGAGCAGTACTTC	CARSRGTSGRDEQYF
TRBV30	TRBD1	TRBJ1-5	once	TGTGCCTGGAGGGACAGGGGGCTGAGTCAGCCCCAGCATTTT	CAWRDRGLSQPQHF